This T cell receptor (beta chain) was identified in a study of patients and donors after allogeneic stem cell transplantation. Trimming removed 5 bases from V and 2 bases from J; junction bases left unmatched: 4. The germline gives CDR1 ENHRY, CDR2 SYGVKD. The CDR3 has 16 amino acids. From the RT-PCR reads, TCRdb called clonotypes with MiXCR, one entry per CDR3 protein. The repertoire consists of about 960,000 distinct CDR3 sequences, with roughly 18% occurring once and the leading ten covering 6%. This receptor was taken from a human donor who was either an allogeneic HSCT recipient or a stem cell or donor lymphocyte infusion donor (not recorded which). It is not recorded whose cells these are; they may come from a transplant donor. The sequenced sample was blood, either unsorted or a sorted T cell fraction (not recorded which). The chain employs TRBV10-3 and TRBJ2-5; 14 bases agree with TRBD2. The CDR3 nucleotides are TGTGCCATCAGTATGGGACTAGCGGGGGTACAAGAGACCCAGTACTTC. This translates into CAISMGLAGVQETQYF.